The clone carrying this T cell receptor beta chain was seen only a few times. Its specificity is not known. TCRdb itself ran the reads through MiXCR, one entry per CDR3 protein. The sample includes about 300,000 distinct CDR3 sequences, around 10% seen only once; the top ten take around 2.5%. CDR1 is MNHEY, CDR2 SVGEGT, per germline. Germline trimming cut 4 bases from V and 5 bases from J; bases unmatched to any gene: 8. The CDR3 runs to 15 residues. The entry originates in a study of T cell repertoires in cytomegalovirus infection. Study context: Carrying CMV and the relevant HLA type showed in public TCR beta signatures.

Study-wide results and limits: Predominance within the ex vivo response was attributable to HLA-C-restricted CMV-specific TCR beta clonotypes. People with CMV and the relevant HLA were identified by cumulative public TCR beta family frequency.

This chain uses TRBV6-2 or TRBV6-3 with TRBJ1-5; 7 nucleotides agree with TRBD1. The TCR comes from a human donor in good health (CMV status not recorded). Some clones in this sample may be carry-over from other donors' samples. Sequenced material: PBMCs. CDR3 amino acids: CASSSRQGSHQPQHF. CDR3 bases: TGTGCCAGCAGTTCACGACAGGGCAGTCATCAGCCCCAGCATTTT.